Listed below are T cell receptor beta chains from one sample, sequenced in a study of OX40 agonist ivuxolimab in advanced cancers. Method: immunoSEQ multiplex PCR; TCRdb's copy keeps in-frame clones and lacks some. The table lists around 22,000 clones, 70% to 90% of them singletons. The sample in question was CD4+ or CD8+ T cells sorted from blood, obtained in a trial of the OX40 agonist ivuxolimab. These receptors were obtained from an adult with an advanced solid tumor such as melanoma, head and neck, liver or kidney cancer. Both conserved end residues are part of each CDR3. A D gene is named only where the DNA matches it firmly. Part of the rows lack a size; the others show once, few, many or a class for expanded clones.

abundance: NA; j_gene: TRBJ2-7; d_gene: TRBD1; v_gene: TRBV29-1; CDR3nt: TGCAGCGTTGAGGGACAGGCCTCCTACGAGCAGTACTTC; CDR3aa: CSVEGQASYEQYF
abundance: NA; j_gene: TRBJ2-1; d_gene: TRBD1; v_gene: TRBV4-1; CDR3nt: TGCGCCAGCAGCCAAGGACAGGGAAAAGAGCAGTTCTTC; CDR3aa: CASSQGQGKEQFF
abundance: NA; j_gene: TRBJ2-1; d_gene: TRBD2; v_gene: TRBV28; CDR3nt: TGTGCCACCCCCGAGCGGGAGTCGAATGAGCAGTTCTTC; CDR3aa: CATPERESNEQFF
abundance: NA; j_gene: TRBJ2-7; d_gene: TRBD2; v_gene: TRBV5-8; CDR3nt: TGTGCCAGCATCACCCTGACCGGGAGGAACGCCTACGAGCAGTACTTC; CDR3aa: CASITLTGRNAYEQYF
abundance: NA; j_gene: TRBJ2-5; d_gene: NA; v_gene: TRBV5-1; CDR3nt: TGCGCCAGCAGCCCCGGCTTTAGTCAAGAGACCCAGTACTTC; CDR3aa: CASSPGFSQETQYF
abundance: NA; j_gene: TRBJ2-6; d_gene: NA; v_gene: TRBV11-2; CDR3nt: TGTGCCAGCAGCGCGTTGTGCAAGCAACAAAGTCGGGCCAACGTCCTGACTTTC; CDR3aa: CASSALCKQQSRANVLTF
abundance: NA; j_gene: TRBJ2-1; d_gene: NA; v_gene: TRBV6-5; CDR3nt: TGTGCCAGCAGTTACTTGGCTAGCGCTGTCTACAATGAGCAGTTCTTC; CDR3aa: CASSYLASAVYNEQFF
abundance: NA; j_gene: TRBJ1-1; d_gene: NA; v_gene: TRBV28; CDR3nt: TGTGCCAGCAGTTTACGGTCGGGGTGGGCTGAAGCTTTCTTT; CDR3aa: CASSLRSGWAEAFF
abundance: NA; j_gene: TRBJ2-7; d_gene: NA; v_gene: TRBV11-2; CDR3nt: TGTGCCAGCAGCTTAGCCGGGTCTACCTACGAGCAGTACTTC; CDR3aa: CASSLAGSTYEQYF
abundance: NA; j_gene: TRBJ2-1; d_gene: TRBD2; v_gene: TRBV4-3; CDR3nt: TGCGCCAGCAGCCAAGATTTATGGACTAGCACTAATGAGCAGTTCTTC; CDR3aa: CASSQDLWTSTNEQFF
abundance: few; j_gene: TRBJ2-7; d_gene: TRBD1; v_gene: TRBV19; CDR3nt: TGTGCCAGTAGTAGAACAGGGGGCTCGCGCGAGCAGTACTTC; CDR3aa: CASSRTGGSREQYF
abundance: NA; j_gene: TRBJ2-7; d_gene: TRBD2; v_gene: TRBV6-5; CDR3nt: TGTGCCAGCAGTGAGCGGGAGGGCCGGAACGAGCAGTACTTC; CDR3aa: CASSEREGRNEQYF
abundance: NA; j_gene: TRBJ2-5; d_gene: TRBD2; v_gene: TRBV15; CDR3nt: TGTGCCACCAGCAAGGGCGGGAGTATGGGTGAGACCCAGTACTTC; CDR3aa: CATSKGGSMGETQYF
abundance: NA; j_gene: TRBJ1-2; d_gene: TRBD1; v_gene: TRBV7-8; CDR3nt: TGTGCCAGCAGCTTAGGCAGGGGGGGCTACACCTTC; CDR3aa: CASSLGRGGYTF
abundance: NA; j_gene: TRBJ1-2; d_gene: TRBD1; v_gene: TRBV29-1; CDR3nt: TGCAGCGCCGGGGACAGCGAGAACTATGGCTACACCTTC; CDR3aa: CSAGDSENYGYTF
abundance: NA; j_gene: TRBJ2-3; d_gene: NA; v_gene: TRBV28; CDR3nt: TGTGCCGGAAGCGGATACCGCACAGATACGCAGTATTTT; CDR3aa: CAGSGYRTDTQYF
abundance: NA; j_gene: TRBJ2-1; d_gene: TRBD2; v_gene: TRBV9; CDR3nt: TGTGCCAGCAGCGCCTCCGGGACTAGCGGGAATGAGCAGTTCTTC; CDR3aa: CASSASGTSGNEQFF
abundance: few; j_gene: TRBJ2-1; d_gene: NA; v_gene: TRBV14; CDR3nt: TGTGCCAGCAGCCAATATACTAGTCTGAATGAGCAGTTCTTC; CDR3aa: CASSQYTSLNEQFF
abundance: NA; j_gene: TRBJ2-1; d_gene: TRBD1; v_gene: TRBV9; CDR3nt: TGTGCCAGCAGCGTAGGAACAGGGGGGAATGAGCAGTTCTTC; CDR3aa: CASSVGTGGNEQFF
abundance: NA; j_gene: TRBJ2-1; d_gene: NA; v_gene: TRBV4-1; CDR3nt: TGCGCCAGCAGCCTTCCTGTGGGTCAGGGGTACAATGAGCAGTTCTTC; CDR3aa: CASSLPVGQGYNEQFF
abundance: few; j_gene: TRBJ2-7; d_gene: TRBD2; v_gene: TRBV6-1; CDR3nt: TGTGCCAGCAGAGCGGGAGAAATAAATTTCTACGAGCAGTACTTC; CDR3aa: CASRAGEINFYEQYF
abundance: NA; j_gene: TRBJ2-4; d_gene: NA; v_gene: TRBV5-4; CDR3nt: TGTGCCAGCAGCTTGGCGCCCTTGGCCAAAAACATTCAGTACTTC; CDR3aa: CASSLAPLAKNIQYF
abundance: NA; j_gene: TRBJ2-2; d_gene: NA; v_gene: TRBV11-2; CDR3nt: TGTGCCAGCAGCTTAGAGTACACCGGGGAGCTGTTTTTT; CDR3aa: CASSLEYTGELFF
abundance: NA; j_gene: TRBJ1-2; d_gene: NA; v_gene: TRBV6-5; CDR3nt: TGTGCCAGCAGTGGCCTGGTTGGAAACTATGGCTACACCTTC; CDR3aa: CASSGLVGNYGYTF
abundance: NA; j_gene: TRBJ2-1; d_gene: NA; v_gene: TRBV4-1; CDR3nt: TGCGCCAGCAGCCAAGAGGGGGCCTACAATGAGCAGTTCTTC; CDR3aa: CASSQEGAYNEQFF
abundance: NA; j_gene: TRBJ2-1; d_gene: TRBD2; v_gene: TRBV28; CDR3nt: TGTGCCGGCGCGGGACTAGCGGAATACAATGAGCAGTTCTTC; CDR3aa: CAGAGLAEYNEQFF
abundance: NA; j_gene: TRBJ2-7; d_gene: TRBD2; v_gene: TRBV4-1; CDR3nt: TGCGCCAGCAGCCGCCTGGCGGGAGGGATCTACGAGCAGTACTTC; CDR3aa: CASSRLAGGIYEQYF
abundance: NA; j_gene: TRBJ2-7; d_gene: TRBD1; v_gene: TRBV10-1; CDR3nt: TGCGCCAGCAGTGAGTTCAGGGGGCGAGCCTACGAGCAGTACTTC; CDR3aa: CASSEFRGRAYEQYF
abundance: medium-sized; j_gene: TRBJ1-1; d_gene: NA; v_gene: TRBV4-3; CDR3nt: TGCGCCAGCAGCCAAGATCGGGGGATGAACACTGAAGCTTTCTTT; CDR3aa: CASSQDRGMNTEAFF
abundance: NA; j_gene: TRBJ1-2; d_gene: TRBD1; v_gene: TRBV7-9; CDR3nt: TGTGCCAGCAGTTGGGACAGAAACTATGGCTACACCTTC; CDR3aa: CASSWDRNYGYTF
abundance: NA; j_gene: TRBJ2-5; d_gene: TRBD1; v_gene: TRBV28; CDR3nt: TGTGCCACAGGACAGGCCCCACAAGAGACCCAGTACTTC; CDR3aa: CATGQAPQETQYF
abundance: NA; j_gene: TRBJ2-7; d_gene: NA; v_gene: TRBV5-4; CDR3nt: TGTGCCAGCAGCTTGGACTACGAGCAGTACTTC; CDR3aa: CASSLDYEQYF
abundance: NA; j_gene: TRBJ2-1; d_gene: NA; v_gene: TRBV6-5; CDR3nt: TGTGCCAGCAGTTCCCCCGGAAATGAGCAGTTCTTC; CDR3aa: CASSSPGNEQFF
abundance: NA; j_gene: TRBJ1-3; d_gene: TRBD1; v_gene: TRBV2; CDR3nt: TGTGCCAGCACTGACCCGGACAGGGCGGCTGGAAACACCATATATTTT; CDR3aa: CASTDPDRAAGNTIYF
abundance: NA; j_gene: TRBJ2-1; d_gene: TRBD2; v_gene: TRBV4-1; CDR3nt: TGCGCCAGCAGCCGATCCTCTACGAACGCGGGAGAAGAGCAGTTCTTC; CDR3aa: CASSRSSTNAGEEQFF
abundance: NA; j_gene: TRBJ2-1; d_gene: NA; v_gene: TRBV18; CDR3nt: TGTGCCAGCTCACCCCGACTCTCTTCTAATAATGAGCAGTTCTTC; CDR3aa: CASSPRLSSNNEQFF
abundance: NA; j_gene: TRBJ2-7; d_gene: NA; v_gene: TRBV14; CDR3nt: TGTGCCAGCAGCCAAGAAACTAGAGGATACGAGCAGTACTTC; CDR3aa: CASSQETRGYEQYF